The sequence of this T cell receptor (beta chain) was determined in a study of pediatric ulcerative colitis (dated by TCRdb to 2018 to 2020). General notes on the study: Of the ulcerative colitis patients, about 7 had pancolitis and two had left-sided colitis, and histology in every patient was consistent with ulcerative colitis. Ten or so newly diagnosed, treatment-naive pediatric ulcerative colitis patients and a handful of non-IBD control children each provided paired blood and rectal samples. By Pediatric Ulcerative Colitis Activity Index, mild disease was classified in two patients, moderate disease in several and acute severe colitis in three. Broad study findings and their caveats: A couple of rectal CDR3 clonotypes were found in every ulcerative colitis patient but in no control. Rectal repertoire features separated controls, mild-moderate and acute severe colitis patients; acute severe colitis showed reduced rectal diversity due to clonal expansions. The healthy control group was small, with only a few individuals. Repertoires were derived from total lymphocyte DNA, so rare subsets such as regulatory T cells may have patterns not reflected. For technical reasons, blood samples from a couple of patients gave substantially fewer templates, and these samples were excluded from the blood-rectal overlap analysis. Compared with controls, ulcerative colitis patients showed significantly higher autologous blood-rectal clonal overlap, a finding that suggests increased T cell trafficking to inflamed tissue.

The CDR3 runs 15 residues from the cysteine to the phenylalanine. The only DNA kept is the CDR3, 45 bases in frame from the first base. Here V drops 6 bases and J drops 4 bases, and the junction holds 6 bases not matched to any gene. The germline V gene sets CDR1 to MNHEY and CDR2 to SVGAGI. Before the diagnostic colonoscopy, none of the ulcerative colitis patients had been given any immunosuppressive medication. Blood was sampled at the same time as the colonoscopy. The Wizard kit (Promega) was used to extract genomic DNA from both blood and intestinal samples. This clone was observed a few times. Its antigen is unknown. No base quality information exists; no much larger clone differs at one position. Rearranged CDR3 beta regions were amplified from genomic DNA with multiplex V and J primers using the immunoSEQ TRB Survey service. To keep depth equal across samples, survey-level sequencing depth of up to 500,000 reads per sample was applied. Libraries were purified, pooled and sequenced on Illumina technology. As for the authors' bioinformatics: immunoSEQ online tools were used for productive clonality, sample overlap, pairwise scatters, CDR3 beta length, V/D/J gene usage and productiveness. Calculated diversity was defined as the number of unique rearrangements divided by total templates times 100, and Shannon and Simpson indices were additionally computed. For principal component analysis, Z-score normalized data were analyzed with the R prcomp function and the ggbiplot package. Morisita's index was used to quantify the clonal overlap between blood and rectum within each subject. TCRdb obtained this table from immuneACCESS and retained in-frame rearrangements with V and J assigned. These tables miss some clones; where compared with another copy, unresolved V genes account for less than half of the shortfall, and the remainder is unexplained. The DNA was the basis for D and trimming; V, J and clone size are from that table. The sample includes 30,000 to 40,000 clones, with around 80% observed a single time. Roughly 4.3% of the sample goes to the ten largest clones.

This receptor chain uses TRBV6-5 and TRBJ2-7; TRBD2 agrees with 13 junctional bases. Sequenced input: blood. The sequence came from a boy younger than 18 with severe ulcerative colitis. The DNA is TGTGCCAGCAGACGGACTAGCGGGGGACAGTACGAGCAGTACTTC. Protein translation: CASRRTSGGQYEQYF.